The rows below give T cell receptor beta chains drawn from one sample of a study of CD8+ T cells in alopecia areata. The protocol was immunoSEQ multiplex PCR, while the TCRdb copy is restricted to in-frame clones and leaves out a portion. In the table there are about 270,000 clones, roughly 60% of which are singletons. Sequencing used CD4+ T cells sorted from blood, obtained around week 53, from a patient treated with tofacitinib. The receptor set was obtained from a human donor with alopecia areata. Each CDR3 is given with its conserved first and last residue. Each record gives: V gene, clone size, D gene, J gene, CDR3 protein, CDR3 DNA. A D gene is named only where the DNA matches it firmly. Clone size is not always given. Where it is, it says once, few, many or a class for expanded clones.

v_gene: TRBV5-6; abundance: few; d_gene: TRBD1; j_gene: TRBJ1-1; CDR3aa: CASSNDRGDTEAFF; CDR3nt: TGTGCCAGCAGCAACGACAGGGGTGACACTGAAGCTTTCTTT
v_gene: TRBV30; abundance: -; d_gene: TRBD1; j_gene: TRBJ1-2; CDR3aa: CAWRQPGQGDYTF; CDR3nt: TGTGCCTGGAGGCAACCGGGACAGGGTGACTACACCTTC
v_gene: TRBV5-1; abundance: few; d_gene: -; j_gene: TRBJ1-2; CDR3aa: CASSLGGYPYGYTF; CDR3nt: TGCGCCAGCAGCTTGGGTGGTTACCCCTATGGCTACACCTTC
v_gene: TRBV30; abundance: -; d_gene: -; j_gene: TRBJ1-1; CDR3aa: CAWSTKNTEAFF; CDR3nt: TGTGCCTGGAGCACTAAGAACACTGAAGCTTTCTTT
v_gene: TRBV5-1; abundance: -; d_gene: TRBD1; j_gene: TRBJ1-5; CDR3aa: CASSQTGGFQPQHF; CDR3nt: TGCGCCAGCAGTCAAACAGGGGGGTTTCAGCCCCAGCATTTT
v_gene: TRBV29-1; abundance: -; d_gene: -; j_gene: TRBJ1-3; CDR3aa: CSIKDQNTIYF; CDR3nt: TGCAGCATCAAAGACCAAAACACCATATATTTT
v_gene: TRBV10-3; abundance: few; d_gene: -; j_gene: TRBJ2-3; CDR3aa: CAIKSDTDTQYF; CDR3nt: TGTGCCATCAAGAGCGACACAGATACGCAGTATTTT
v_gene: TRBV4-1; abundance: -; d_gene: -; j_gene: TRBJ2-2; CDR3aa: CASSRGHREGTGELFF; CDR3nt: TGCGCCAGCAGCCGGGGCCACAGGGAGGGCACCGGGGAGCTGTTTTTT
v_gene: TRBV4-3; abundance: -; d_gene: TRBD1; j_gene: TRBJ2-6; CDR3aa: CASSQLTGTGISGANVLTF; CDR3nt: TGCGCCAGCAGCCAACTAACCGGGACAGGAATCTCTGGGGCCAACGTCCTGACTTTC
v_gene: TRBV7-9; abundance: -; d_gene: -; j_gene: TRBJ2-6; CDR3aa: CASSLAPASGANVLTF; CDR3nt: TGTGCCAGCAGCTTAGCGCCCGCCTCTGGGGCCAACGTCCTGACTTTC
v_gene: TRBV4-3; abundance: -; d_gene: -; j_gene: TRBJ2-3; CDR3aa: CASSQDRGTDTQYF; CDR3nt: TGCGCCAGCAGCCAAGATCGGGGAACAGATACGCAGTATTTT